This T cell receptor (beta chain) was obtained from a study of blood T cell repertoires in COVID-19 (TCRdb year 2020). In the study overall: Samples covering the acute and convalescent phases of COVID-19 were provided by collaborators in the United States, Italy and Spain. The prospective study material was composed of cDNA or gDNA derived from T cells, B-cell-depleted T cells, or PBMCs. The dataset comprised deeply sampled blood TCRbeta repertoires from subjects exposed to, actively infected with, or recovered from COVID-19. The repertoires were released in a freely available public database meant as a resource for research on the immune response to SARS-CoV-2. The samples were drawn from the first 160 participants of the ongoing ImmuneRACE study and from 950 to 1,500 subjects provided by 6 global collaborators. A de-identified subject ID, COVID-19 status, age in years and sex were almost always included in the sample metadata. Where available, HLA class I and class II types were obtained from metadata supplied by the sample provider rather than from assay-based typing. What the work shows at the level of the full study, not this receptor alone: Clinical and demographic metadata were provided uncurated, with the amount varying by source and participant.

On this clone itself: Its antigen is unknown. Qualities for individual bases were not recorded, and no much larger clone is one base off.

TCRbeta CDR3 regions were amplified from genomic DNA by means of the immunoSEQ Assay, a bias-controlled multiplex PCR. The authors' analysis ran thus. The number of nucleated cells in each sample was estimated by amplification of reference gene primers within the assay. To quantify the absolute abundance of each unique TCRbeta CDR3 rearrangement, sequence reads were collapsed and filtered. For each sample, productive Simpson clonality was calculated as the square root of Simpson's diversity index across productive rearrangements. This is the immuneACCESS table as TCRdb keeps it, with only in-frame sequences that have V and J called. A part of the clones is gone; compared with another copy, unresolved V genes explain less than half, and the rest is unexplained. The V and J calls and clone size come from that table; D and trimming were worked out from the DNA. This sample lists roughly 200,000 clones; around 86% were detected once. 3% to 3.5% of the sample goes to the ten largest clones.

Whole blood was collected in K2EDTA tubes by collaborating institutions according to the institutions' own protocols. For TCRbeta analysis, collaborators shipped samples as frozen whole blood, isolated PBMCs, or DNA extracted from either of those sample types. From cysteine to phenylalanine, the CDR3 is 14 amino acids long. Here the CDR3 DNA is all that survives: 42 bases in frame from base 1. The germline V and J ends show losses of 1 base and 4 bases respectively, and no gene match explains 3 bases of the junction. The germline V gene provides CDR1 SGHTA and CDR2 FQGNSA. This receptor chain uses TRBV7-2 and TRBJ2-7, with 8 bases in between that match TRBD1. The sequence derives from a man aged 60 to 69 with acute or convalescent COVID-19. The sample comprised peripheral blood. The CDR3 here reads CASSLGQGTYEQYF. The bases are TGTGCCAGCAGCTTAGGACAGGGGACTTACGAGCAGTACTTC.